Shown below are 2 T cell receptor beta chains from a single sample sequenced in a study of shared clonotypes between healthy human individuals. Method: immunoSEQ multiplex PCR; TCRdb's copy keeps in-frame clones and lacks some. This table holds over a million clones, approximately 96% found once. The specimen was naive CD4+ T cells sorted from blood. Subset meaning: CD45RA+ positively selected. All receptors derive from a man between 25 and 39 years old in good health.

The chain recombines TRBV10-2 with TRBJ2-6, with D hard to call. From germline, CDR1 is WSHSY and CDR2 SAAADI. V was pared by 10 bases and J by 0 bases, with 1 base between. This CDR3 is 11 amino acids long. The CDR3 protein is CAISGANVLTF. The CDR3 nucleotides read TGCGCCATCTCTGGGGCCAACGTCCTGACTTTC.

CDR3 sequence reads: CASSIERTAQHF. CDR3 coding DNA: TGTGCCAGTAGTATCGAAAGGACGGCGCAGCATTTT. The rearrangement joins TRBV19 to TRBJ1-5, with no clear D. Germline CDR1 reads LNHDA; CDR2 reads SQIVND (reference sequence). The CDR3 covers 12 residues. Trimming shortened V by 3 bases and J by 13 bases, and 13 bases separated the two germline ends.